This T cell receptor (beta chain) was sequenced for a study of shared clonotypes between healthy human individuals. Overall study: Each donor's CD4 naive and CD4 memory cells filled three plates apiece, CD8 naive two, and CD8 memory one. Study findings and constraints: About 5% of naive CD4 clonotypes were shared across several donors. In contrast to clonotypes shared by all four donors, non-shared clonotypes had lower generation probabilities.

CDR1 and CDR2 (germline): MGHDK, SYGVNS. The CDR3 extends over 15 amino acids. Trimming left V 6 bases short and J 4 bases short, with 17 bases between. There were no recent acute infections or vaccinations among the donors, who were healthy HIV-negative adults. To note about this clone: The antigen is not known.

The data were produced by immunoSEQ multiplex PCR, yet TCRdb's version contains in-frame clones alone and is incomplete. In the table there are about 2.4 million clones, 80% to 95% of which are singletons. Sequencing input: naive CD4+ T cells from PBMCs. Stated subset: CD45RA+ positively selected. The chain couples TRBV25-1 to TRBJ2-3, with D perhaps matching TRBD2 (7 bases). This clonotype was obtained from a young man in good health. Some clones in this sample may be carry-over from other donors' samples. The CDR3 is CASSLGGRAADTQYF. CDR3 DNA: TGTGCCAGCAGCTTAGGGGGGAGGGCTGCAGATACGCAGTATTTT. The whole variable domain, filled in from reference TRBV25-1 and TRBJ2-3, reads EADIYQTPRYLVIGTGKKITLECSQTMGHDKMYWYQQDPGMELHLIHYSYGVNSTEKGDLSSESTVSRIRTEHFPLTLESARPSHTSQYLCASSLGGRAADTQYFGPGTRLTVL.